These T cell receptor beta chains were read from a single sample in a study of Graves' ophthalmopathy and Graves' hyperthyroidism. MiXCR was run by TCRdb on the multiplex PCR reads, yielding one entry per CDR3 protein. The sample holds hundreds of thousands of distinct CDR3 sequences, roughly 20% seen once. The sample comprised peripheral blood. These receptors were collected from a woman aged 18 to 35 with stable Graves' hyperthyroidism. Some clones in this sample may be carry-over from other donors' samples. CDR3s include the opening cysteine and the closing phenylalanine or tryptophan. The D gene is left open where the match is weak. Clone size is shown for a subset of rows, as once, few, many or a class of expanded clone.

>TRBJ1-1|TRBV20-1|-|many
TGCAGTGCCCTGACAGGAGCCATGAACACTGAAGCTTTCTTT
CSALTGAMNTEAFF
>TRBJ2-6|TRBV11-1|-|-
TGTGCCAGCAGCTTCCCAGAATCGGGGTCAACTGGGGCCAACGTCCTGACTTTC
CASSFPESGSTGANVLTF
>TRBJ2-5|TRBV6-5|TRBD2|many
TGTGCCAGCAGTCTATCGGCGGGGGAAGAGACCCAGTACTTC
CASSLSAGEETQYF
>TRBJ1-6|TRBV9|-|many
TGTGCCAGCAGCGCCCCACAGGGTTATAATTCACCCCTCCACTTT
CASSAPQGYNSPLHF
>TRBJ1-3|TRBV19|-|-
TGTGCCAGTAGTATTCGCCCGGGGGACACCATATATTTT
CASSIRPGDTIYF
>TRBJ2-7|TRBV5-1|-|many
TGCGCCAGCAGCTTGGAATGGGCGGAGGGGGTGCACGAGCAGTACTTC
CASSLEWAEGVHEQYF
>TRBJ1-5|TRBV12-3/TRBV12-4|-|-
TGTGCCAGCAGTTACCTGCCGCTTGGAGAGAATCAGCCCCAGCATTTT
CASSYLPLGENQPQHF
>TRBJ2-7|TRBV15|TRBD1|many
TGTGCCACCAGCAGAGATAAGGGGACAGTCTACGAGCAGTACTTC
CATSRDKGTVYEQYF
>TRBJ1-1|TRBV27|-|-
TGTGCCAGCAGTTTCGGGGGGCGAGGTGAAGCTTTCTTT
CASSFGGRGEAFF
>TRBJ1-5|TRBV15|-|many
TGTGCCACCAGCAGGTTCTCGGGACGGAGCAATCAGCCCCAGCATTTT
CATSRFSGRSNQPQHF
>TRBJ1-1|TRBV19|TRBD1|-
TGTGCCACCTCAAGACGTACAGGGGGCGACGACGAAGCTTTCTTT
CATSRRTGGDDEAFF
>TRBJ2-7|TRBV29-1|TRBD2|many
TGCAGCGTTGAGGTTAGCGGGGCCTCCTACGAGCAGTACTTC
CSVEVSGASYEQYF
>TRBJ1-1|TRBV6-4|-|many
TGTGCCAGCAGCCGGGACACAGGAACTGAAGCTTTCTTT
CASSRDTGTEAFF
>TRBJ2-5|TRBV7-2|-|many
TGTGCCAGCAGCCCCACGAGGGGAGGTCCTGGGGAGGCCCAGTACTTC
CASSPTRGGPGEAQYF
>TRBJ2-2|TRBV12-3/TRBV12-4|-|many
TGTGCCAGCAGCCCGTCGGTTGGGACAAACACCGGGGAGCTGTTTTTT
CASSPSVGTNTGELFF
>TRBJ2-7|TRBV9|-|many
TGTGCCAGCAGCGAGACCGGGGGAGGAACCTACGAGCAGTACTTC
CASSETGGGTYEQYF
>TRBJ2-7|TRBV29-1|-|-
TGCAGCGCCCTCCAGGACCGAGCCTACGAGCAGTACTTC
CSALQDRAYEQYF
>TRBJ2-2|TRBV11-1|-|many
TGTGCCAGCAGACCAGGGACCCGAAGTCCCACCGGGGAGCTGTTTTTT
CASRPGTRSPTGELFF
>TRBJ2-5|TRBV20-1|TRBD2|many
TGCAGTGCTAGGTCTCCCCTGGGGGGGGAGACCCAGTACTTC
CSARSPLGGETQYF
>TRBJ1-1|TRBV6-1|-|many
TGTGCCAGCAGCCCTTGGTGGGGCAACACTGAAGCTTTCTTT
CASSPWWGNTEAFF
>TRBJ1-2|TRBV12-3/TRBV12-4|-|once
TGTGCCAGCAGCACCCCCGCAGGCTATGGCTACACCTTC
CASSTPAGYGYTF
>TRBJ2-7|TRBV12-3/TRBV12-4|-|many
TGTGCCAGCCAAACCGGGGCAGGGAATTTGGACGAGCAGTACTTC
CASQTGAGNLDEQYF
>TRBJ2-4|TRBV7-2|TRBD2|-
TGTGCCAGCAGCCAGCTAGCGGGACTTCCAGCCAAAAACATTAAGTACTTC
CASSQLAGLPAKNIKYF
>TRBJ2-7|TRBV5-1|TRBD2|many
TGCGCCAGCAGCTTGGGAACTAGCGGGAGCGAGCAGTACTTC
CASSLGTSGSEQYF
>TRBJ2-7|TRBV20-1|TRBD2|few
TGCAGGGGGAGTAGCGGGGGGGACTCCTACGAGCAGTACTTC
CRGSSGGDSYEQYF
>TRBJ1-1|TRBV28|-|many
TGTGCCAGCAGAATACCGGGGGCGCGGACTGAAGCTTTCTTT
CASRIPGARTEAFF
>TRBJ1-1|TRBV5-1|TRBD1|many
TGCGCCAGCAGCTTGGGACCGGGACAGGGGGAAGCAGAAGCTTTCTTT
CASSLGPGQGEAEAFF
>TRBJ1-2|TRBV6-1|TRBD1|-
TGTGCCAGCAGTGAAAGGGGGCCCAACTATGGTTACACCTTC
CASSERGPNYGYTF
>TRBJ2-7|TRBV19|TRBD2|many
TGTGCCAGTAGTACAGAACTGGGAGGGAGCTACGAGCAGTACTTC
CASSTELGGSYEQYF
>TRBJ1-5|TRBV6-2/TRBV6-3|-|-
TGTGCCAGCAGGACGGGCCCCTTACATAATCAGCCCCAGCATTTT
CASRTGPLHNQPQHF
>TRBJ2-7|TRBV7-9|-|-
TGTGCCAGCAGCTCCGCCAGGGGGGCTTTGAGGGAGCAGTACTTC
CASSSARGALREQYF
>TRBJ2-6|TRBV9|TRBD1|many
TGTGCCAGCAGCGCCAGGACAGGGGTTCGGTTGGGGGCCAACGTCCTGACTTTC
CASSARTGVRLGANVLTF
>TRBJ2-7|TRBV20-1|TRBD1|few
TGCAGTGCTAGAGCCCCACAGGGGGCGAGCGAGCAGTACTTC
CSARAPQGASEQYF
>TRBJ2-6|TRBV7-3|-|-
TGTGCCAGCAGCTTCAACTCTGTAGCGGTGTTCTCTGGGGCCAACGTCCTGACTTTC
CASSFNSVAVFSGANVLTF
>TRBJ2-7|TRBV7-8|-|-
TGTGCCAGCAGCGGAACGGACGGCAGTACTACGCAGCAGTACTTC
CASSGTDGSTTQQYF
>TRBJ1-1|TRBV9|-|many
TGTGCCAGCAGCGACGACAGTTCGCGCACTGAAGCTTTCTTT
CASSDDSSRTEAFF
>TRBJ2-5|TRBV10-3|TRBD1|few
TGTGCCATCAGCGAGGGGGACAGGAGAGATGAGACCCAGTACTTC
CAISEGDRRDETQYF
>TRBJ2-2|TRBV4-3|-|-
TGCGCCAGCAGCCAAGAACTTCTGAACACCGGGGAGCTGTTTTTT
CASSQELLNTGELFF
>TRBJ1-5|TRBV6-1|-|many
TGTGCCAGCACCGTAAGGGGCAATCAGCCCCAGCATTTT
CASTVRGNQPQHF
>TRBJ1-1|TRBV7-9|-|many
TGTGCCAGCACCCTCGTGAACACTGAAGCTTTCTTT
CASTLVNTEAFF
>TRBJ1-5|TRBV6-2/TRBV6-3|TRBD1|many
TGTGCCAGCATTCCCGGGACAGGGGGTGGAAGCAATCAGCCCCAGCATTTT
CASIPGTGGGSNQPQHF
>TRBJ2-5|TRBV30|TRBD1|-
TGTGCATCCGCAACGGGACAGAGCATCCAAGAGACCCAGTACTTC
CASATGQSIQETQYF
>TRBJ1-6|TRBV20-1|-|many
TGCAGTGCTAGTGTTCCAGGGTCCCTCCACTTT
CSASVPGSLHF
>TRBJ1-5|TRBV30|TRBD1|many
TGTGCCTGGAGTCCAGGGGACAGGTACAATCAGCCCCAGCATTTT
CAWSPGDRYNQPQHF
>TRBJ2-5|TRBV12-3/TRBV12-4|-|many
TGTGCCAGCAGTTTGGGCCTAGTCCAAGAGACCCAGTACTTC
CASSLGLVQETQYF
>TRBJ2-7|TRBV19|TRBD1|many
TGTGCCAGTAGTACCTCATCCCCGGGACAGGGGGCCTACGAGCAGTACTTC
CASSTSSPGQGAYEQYF
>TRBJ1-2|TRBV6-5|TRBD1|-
TGTGCCAGCAGTTACTCGCTGACAGGGGACGGCTACACCTTC
CASSYSLTGDGYTF
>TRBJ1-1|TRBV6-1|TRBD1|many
TGTGCCAGCAGAGACACCCAAACGGACAGGTACACTGAAGCTTTCTTT
CASRDTQTDRYTEAFF
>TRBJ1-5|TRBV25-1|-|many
TGTGCCACCTGGCGTGGGCGGCCCCAGCATTTT
CATWRGRPQHF
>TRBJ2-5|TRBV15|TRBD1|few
TGTGCCACCAGCAGACCCGGGACAGGGCAGCGGGAGACCCAGTACTTC
CATSRPGTGQRETQYF
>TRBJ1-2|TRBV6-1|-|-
TGTGCCAGCAGTGAAGGGAGGGGGGATTATGGCTACACCTTC
CASSEGRGDYGYTF
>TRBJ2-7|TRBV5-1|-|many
TGCGCCAGCAGCTTGTGGGGAGCGAGGGAGCAGTACTTC
CASSLWGAREQYF
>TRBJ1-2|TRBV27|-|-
TGTGCCAGCGGCGAATATGGGGGGAACGTTCGTGGCTACACCTTC
CASGEYGGNVRGYTF
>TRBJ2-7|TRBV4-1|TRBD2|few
TGCGCCAGCAGCCAAGAAGGCCGGGAGGTTATCGAGCAGTACTTC
CASSQEGREVIEQYF